This is a list of T cell receptor beta chains from one sample in a study of PD-1 blockade in classical Hodgkin lymphoma. Some clones are missing from TCRdb's copy, which holds only in-frame ones; the method was immunoSEQ multiplex PCR. The data contain about 46,000 clones, over 60% of them seen just once; the ten biggest clones take up roughly 20%. The sequenced sample was peripheral blood mononuclear cells (PBMCs), obtained before the second cycle of nivolumab. These receptors originate from a human donor with classical Hodgkin lymphoma. CDR3s leave out the opening cysteine and the closing phenylalanine or tryptophan. Only part of the rows carry a size: once, few, many, or a class if the clone is expanded.

-,TRBJ1-2,TRBV13,ASSFGTGPTNYGYT
once,TRBJ2-1,TRBV29-1,SVGQGNEQF
few,TRBJ2-5,TRBV27,ASSLRQGAGTQY
-,TRBJ2-1,TRBV6-5,ASTPARQSNNEQF
-,TRBJ2-7,TRBV18,ASSSGRGPPRTPYEQY
-,TRBJ2-5,TRBV5-4,ASSIGTLQETQY
few,TRBJ1-2,TRBV5-4,ASSSGRGADGYT
-,TRBJ2-1,TRBV7-3,ASSRQGSYNEQF
-,TRBJ2-5,TRBV2,ASSEVAGNQETQY
-,TRBJ1-2,TRBV10-3,AIRGTAYGYT
-,TRBJ2-1,TRBV27,ASSLRAGSYNEQF
-,TRBJ1-2,TRBV5-1,ASSLDTVIHGYT
-,-,TRBV7-3,ASSFLPGGSYEQY
-,TRBJ2-7,TRBV11-2,ASSLGPGEQY
-,TRBJ1-2,TRBV5-6,ASSLAGTGVYGYT
-,TRBJ2-7,TRBV4-2,ASSQTDSTGTYEQY
-,TRBJ1-5,TRBV7-2,ASSLPNQPQH
-,TRBJ2-6,TRBV27,ASSLLRGGPSGANVLT
-,TRBJ2-3,TRBV18,ASSPSDRGHVDTQY
-,TRBJ2-7,TRBV6-1,ASSALLAGQIYEQY
-,TRBJ1-2,TRBV28,ASTTGGLNYGYT
-,TRBJ1-1,TRBV11-2,ASSSQRRFTEAF
-,TRBJ2-2,TRBV11-3,ASSSRETATGELF
-,TRBJ1-1,TRBV4-1,ASSQVAGAPNTEAF
-,TRBJ1-3,TRBV27,ASTTLGYHTIY